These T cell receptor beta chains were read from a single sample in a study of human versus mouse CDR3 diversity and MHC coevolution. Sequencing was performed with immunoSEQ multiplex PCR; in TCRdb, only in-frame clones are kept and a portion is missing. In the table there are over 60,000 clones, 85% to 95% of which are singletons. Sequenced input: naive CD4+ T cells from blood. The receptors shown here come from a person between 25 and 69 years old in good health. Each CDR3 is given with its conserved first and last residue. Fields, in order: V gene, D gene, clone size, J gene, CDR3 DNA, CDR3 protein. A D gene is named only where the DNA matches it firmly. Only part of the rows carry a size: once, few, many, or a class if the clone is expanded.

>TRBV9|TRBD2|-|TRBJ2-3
TGTGCCAGCAGCCAAACTAGCGGGGCGACCCAGGGTACGCAGTATTTT
CASSQTSGATQGTQYF
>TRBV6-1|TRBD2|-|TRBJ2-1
TGTGCCAGCAGTGAACGTCGACTCCCGGGACTAGCGGCTAATGAGCAGTTCTTC
CASSERRLPGLAANEQFF
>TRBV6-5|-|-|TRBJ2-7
TGTGCCAGCAGATCCGGCTACGAGCAGTACTTC
CASRSGYEQYF
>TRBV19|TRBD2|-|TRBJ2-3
TGTGCCAGTAGTACCCTAGCGGGGATAGGAGATACGCAGTATTTT
CASSTLAGIGDTQYF
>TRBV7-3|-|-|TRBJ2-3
TGTGCCAGCAGCTTAATGGGGGGGGCAGCGGTGGATACGCAGTATTTT
CASSLMGGAAVDTQYF
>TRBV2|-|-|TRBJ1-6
TGTGCCAGCAGTGCAACAGGGCCTTCACCCCTCCACTTT
CASSATGPSPLHF
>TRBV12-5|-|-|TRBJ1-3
TGTGCTAGTGGCTCAGGGGTCGGAAACACCATATATTTT
CASGSGVGNTIYF
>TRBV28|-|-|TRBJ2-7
TGTGCCACCGGACTGGGGGAGGCCTACGAGCAGTACTTC
CATGLGEAYEQYF
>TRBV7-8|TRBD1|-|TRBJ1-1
TGTGCCAGCAGCTCCTGGCCGACCGGGACAGGGGGAGGAACTGAAGCTTTCTTT
CASSSWPTGTGGGTEAFF
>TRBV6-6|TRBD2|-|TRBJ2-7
TGTGCCAGCAGAACAGGACTAGCGGGAGGGTACGAGCAGTACTTC
CASRTGLAGGYEQYF
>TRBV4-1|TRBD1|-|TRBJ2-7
TGCGCCAGCAGCCAGACGGGACAGGCAGTCTACGAGCAGTACTTC
CASSQTGQAVYEQYF
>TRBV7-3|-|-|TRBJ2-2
TGTGCCAGCAGCTTACGGCGGCACACCGGGGAACTGTTTTTT
CASSLRRHTGELFF
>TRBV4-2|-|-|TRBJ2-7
TGTGCCAGCAGCCAAGGAGGAAGTGACGAGCAGTACTTC
CASSQGGSDEQYF
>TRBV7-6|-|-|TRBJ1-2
TGTGCCAGCAGCTTTCTTAGTGATGGCTACACCTTC
CASSFLSDGYTF
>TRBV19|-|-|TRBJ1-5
TGTGCCAGTACCGGACAGTTCGGCCAGCCCCAGCATTTT
CASTGQFGQPQHF
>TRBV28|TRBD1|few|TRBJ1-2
TGTGCCAGCAGTTTATTGGGGACAGAGCTTGGCTACACCTTC
CASSLLGTELGYTF
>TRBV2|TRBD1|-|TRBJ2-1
TGTGCCAGCAGGGACAGGGGGGCTCACAATGAGCAGTTCTTC
CASRDRGAHNEQFF
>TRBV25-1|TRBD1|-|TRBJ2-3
TGTGCCAGCAGTTTAAGGGGGCTAAGCACAGATACGCAGTATTTT
CASSLRGLSTDTQYF
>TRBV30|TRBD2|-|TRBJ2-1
TGTGCCTGGAGTCGGGGCGGGAGCAAAAATGAGCAGTTCTTC
CAWSRGGSKNEQFF
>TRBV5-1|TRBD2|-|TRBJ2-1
TGCGCCAGCAGCACTAGCGGGAGCTCCTACAATGAGCAGTTCTTC
CASSTSGSSYNEQFF
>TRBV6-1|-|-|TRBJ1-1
TGTGCCAGCAGATCAGGATTGAACACTGAAGCTTTCTTT
CASRSGLNTEAFF
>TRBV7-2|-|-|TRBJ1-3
TGTGCCAGCAGCTTATGGGGCCAAAGCTCTGGAAACACCATATATTTT
CASSLWGQSSGNTIYF
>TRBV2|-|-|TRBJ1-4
TGTGCCACCAAGGGACAACCCATGGGAGAAAAACTGTTTTTT
CATKGQPMGEKLFF
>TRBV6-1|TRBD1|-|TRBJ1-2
TGTGCCAGCAGTGAACAGACAGGGCCTGGCTACACCTTC
CASSEQTGPGYTF
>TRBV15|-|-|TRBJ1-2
TGTGCCACCAGCAGAGGGGGGGACTCACTTAACTATGGCTACACCTTC
CATSRGGDSLNYGYTF
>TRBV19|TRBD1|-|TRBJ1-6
TGTGCCAGTAGTGAGGGACAGGTCGATAATTCACCCCTCCACTTT
CASSEGQVDNSPLHF
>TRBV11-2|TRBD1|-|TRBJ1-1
TGTGCCAGCAGCGTAATTGAACAGGGGCTGAACACTGAAGCTTTCTTT
CASSVIEQGLNTEAFF
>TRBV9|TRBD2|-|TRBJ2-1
TGTGCCAGCAGCGTAGCAGGGCTAGCGGGTTCGGGGGACAATGAGCAGTTCTTC
CASSVAGLAGSGDNEQFF
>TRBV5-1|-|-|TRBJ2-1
TGCGCCAGCAGCTTGGCTAGACTCCCGCCGCCGAATGAGCAGTTCTTC
CASSLARLPPPNEQFF
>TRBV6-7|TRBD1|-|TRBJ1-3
TGTGCCAGCAGTTACCCCCTGAGGGGGCGTCGAAACACCATATATTTT
CASSYPLRGRRNTIYF
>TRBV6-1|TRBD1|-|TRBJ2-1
TGTGCCAGCAGCCCGGGACAGGGCTCCTTCGATGAGCAGTTCTTC
CASSPGQGSFDEQFF
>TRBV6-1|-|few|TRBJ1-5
TGTGCCAGCAGTGGATGGACAGAAAATCAGCCCCAGCATTTT
CASSGWTENQPQHF
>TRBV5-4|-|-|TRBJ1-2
TGTGCCAGCAGCATAGACCCGGGGGTCATGGATGGCTACACCTTC
CASSIDPGVMDGYTF
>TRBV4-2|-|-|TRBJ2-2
TGTGCCAGCAGCCAAGAAGGGGCAGCGAACACCGGGGAGCTGTTTTTT
CASSQEGAANTGELFF
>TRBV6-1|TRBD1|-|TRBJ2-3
TGTGCCACCGAGAGGGGACAGATCTACACAGATACGCAGTATTTT
CATERGQIYTDTQYF
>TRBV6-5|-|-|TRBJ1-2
TGTGCCAGCAGTTACTCGGGCCCCTATGGCTACACCTTC
CASSYSGPYGYTF
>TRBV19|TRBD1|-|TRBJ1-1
TGTGCCAGTAGTTTAAGGACAGGGTTGAACACTGAAGCTTTCTTT
CASSLRTGLNTEAFF
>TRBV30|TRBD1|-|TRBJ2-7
TGTGCCTGGATGACGGGACAGGGGCCCTATTCCTACTACGAGCAGTACTTC
CAWMTGQGPYSYYEQYF
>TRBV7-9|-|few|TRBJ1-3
TGTGCCAGCAGCTTTAAGACTCAGTGGGGCAGCTCTGGAAACACCATATATTTT
CASSFKTQWGSSGNTIYF
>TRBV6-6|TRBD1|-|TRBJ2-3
TGTGCCAGCAGTAACCCCCAGGGGGCCTTCACAGATACGCAGTATTTT
CASSNPQGAFTDTQYF
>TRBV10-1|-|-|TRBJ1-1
TGCGCCAGCAGTGCGGATGAGTCGGGCACTGAAGCTTTCTTT
CASSADESGTEAFF
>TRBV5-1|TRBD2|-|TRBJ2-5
TGCGCCAGCAGCCTGGGACTAGCGGGGGTTTTCCAAGAGACCCAGTACTTC
CASSLGLAGVFQETQYF
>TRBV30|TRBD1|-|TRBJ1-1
TGTGCCTGGAGTGTACCTATGACAGGGGGCACTGAAGCTTTCTTT
CAWSVPMTGGTEAFF
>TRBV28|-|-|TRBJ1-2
TGTGCCAGCAGTTTACTTCCAGGCAACTATGGCTACACCTTC
CASSLLPGNYGYTF
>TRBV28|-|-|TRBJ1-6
TGTGCCAGCAGTACCCCCGGGGGCTATAATTCACCCCTCCACTTT
CASSTPGGYNSPLHF
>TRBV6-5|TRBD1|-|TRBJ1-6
TGTGCCAGCAGTGACAGGGCCGATTCACCCCTCCACTTT
CASSDRADSPLHF
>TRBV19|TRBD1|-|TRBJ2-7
TGTGCCAGTAGTATGGACAGGACCTCCTACGAGCAGTACTTC
CASSMDRTSYEQYF
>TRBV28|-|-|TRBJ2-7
TGTGCCAGCAGTTTACAGGGATACTCCTACGAGCAGTACTTC
CASSLQGYSYEQYF
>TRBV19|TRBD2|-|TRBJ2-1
TGTGCCAGCGGACTAGCGGGAGGAGTTGAGCAGTTCTTC
CASGLAGGVEQFF
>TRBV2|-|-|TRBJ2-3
TGTGCCAGCAGTCAGGGACTTCACACAGATACGCAGTATTTT
CASSQGLHTDTQYF
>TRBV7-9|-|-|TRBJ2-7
TGTGCCAGCAGCTTAGCGGGGGGACTCCCTATAGGCGAGCAGTACTTC
CASSLAGGLPIGEQYF
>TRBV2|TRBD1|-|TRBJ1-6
TGTGCCAGCACTTGGTCGGAGGGGACAGGCTGGGATGGTTCACCCCTCCACTTT
CASTWSEGTGWDGSPLHF